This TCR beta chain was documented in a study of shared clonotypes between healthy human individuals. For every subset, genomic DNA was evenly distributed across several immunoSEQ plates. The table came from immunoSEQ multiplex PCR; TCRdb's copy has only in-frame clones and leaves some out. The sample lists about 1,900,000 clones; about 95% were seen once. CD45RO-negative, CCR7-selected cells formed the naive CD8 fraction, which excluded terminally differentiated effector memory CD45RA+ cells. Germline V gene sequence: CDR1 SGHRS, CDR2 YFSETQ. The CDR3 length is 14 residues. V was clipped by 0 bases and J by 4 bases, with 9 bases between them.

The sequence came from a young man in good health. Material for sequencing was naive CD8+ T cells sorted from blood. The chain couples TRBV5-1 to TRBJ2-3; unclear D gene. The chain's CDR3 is CASSLVKAPDTQYF. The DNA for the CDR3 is TGCGCCAGCAGCTTGGTAAAGGCGCCAGATACGCAGTATTTT.